This T cell receptor (beta chain) is drawn from a study of cytomegalovirus exposure and HLA in healthy donors. Across the whole study: Findings of an earlier analysis included more than 90 million unique TCR beta sequences from some 190 million T cells. Roughly 85 million unique TCRs from HLA-typed donors made up an early data release.

Amplification used 60 Vbeta primers and 13 Jbeta primers. Sequenced by immunoSEQ multiplex PCR; TCRdb stores in-frame clones only, minus some. Among 100,000 or so clones listed, roughly 73% were seen once. This CDR3 spans 12 amino acids. CDR1 is SQVTM, CDR2 ANQGSEA, per germline. The V end was cut by 0 bases, the J end by 5 bases, with 7 bases between. This clone was observed a few times. Its matching antigen is unknown. The study, taken as a whole, reports: Among donors in an Asian-associated ancestry cluster, a later analysis reportedly found fewer N-insertions than the approximately 670-donor mean.

Sequencing was carried out using PBMCs. The V and J genes are TRBV29-1 and TRBJ2-5; perhaps TRBD2 as D (6 bases). This clonotype was obtained from a woman aged 35 to 49 in good health and CMV-seropositive. In DNA form, the CDR3 reads TGCAGCGTTGAAGAGGGGAGGGAGACCCAGTACTTC. This encodes CSVEEGRETQYF. The variable domain in full, completed from reference TRBV29-1 and TRBJ2-5, reads SAVISQKPSRDICQRGTSLTIQCQVDSQVTMMFWYRQQPGQSLTLIATANQGSEATYESGFVIDKFPISRPNLTFSTLTVSNMSPEDSSIYLCSVEEGRETQYFGPGTRLLVL.